These 12 T cell receptor beta chains share one sample of origin, sequenced in a study of human T cells and chemical hapten exposure. From the RACE reads, TCRdb called clonotypes with MiXCR, one entry per CDR3 protein. The table lists fewer than 400,000 distinct CDR3 sequences, around 7% of them singletons. Time point here: patch test 1, 2 weeks after DPC sensitization. The treatment is: therapeutic diphenylcyclopropenone sensitization with weekly scalp DPC. The source was whole blood, collected in connection with sensitization to the hapten diphenylcyclopropenone (DPC). The receptors shown here come from a woman younger than 35 with alopecia areata. Some clones in this sample may be carry-over from other donors' samples.

Comment on this clonotype: Possible read error: a much larger clone is one base away. The rearrangement joins TRBV29-1 to TRBJ1-1, with D perhaps matching TRBD1 (6 bases). The germline gives CDR1 SQVTM, CDR2 ANQGSEA. This CDR3 region has 15 residues. V lost 7 bases and J lost 6, with 24 bases in between. Here the CDR3 DNA reads TGCAGCGCTTCGTCCAGACTTTCTACAGGGCCTGAAGCTTTCTTT. It is translated as CSASSRLSTGPEAFF.

This clonotype has ten or more counts. The chain is built from TRBV9 and TRBJ2-3; D is undetermined. V was pared by 2 bases and J by 3 bases, with 10 bases between. Germline lookup yields CDR1 SGDLS and CDR2 YYNGEE. The CDR3 sequence is 14 residues long. The CDR3 reads CASSVFGITDTQYF. CDR3 in DNA: TGTGCCAGCAGCGTCTTCGGTATAACAGATACGCAGTATTTT. The variable domain in full, with the rest retrieved from reference TRBV9 and TRBJ2-3, is DSGVTQTPKHLITATGQRVTLRCSPRSGDLSVYWYQQSLDQGLQFLIQYYNGEERAKGNILERFSAQQFPDLHSELNLSSLELGDSALYFCASSVFGITDTQYFGPGTRLTVL.

The rearrangement links TRBV6-5 to TRBJ1-1; tentatively, D is TRBD1 (5 bases). Looked up from germline, CDR1 is MNHEY and CDR2 is SVGAGI. Trimming removed 0 bases at V and 6 bases at J, with 11 bases between. This CDR3 contains 14 residues. CDR3 in amino acids: CASSYSFGDAEAFF. The CDR3 nucleotides are TGTGCCAGCAGTTACTCTTTTGGGGACGCTGAAGCTTTCTTT.

The chain joins TRBV10-3 to TRBJ1-2; D is unresolved. Deletions cut 0 bases from V and 5 bases from J, with 7 bases between. Germline values: CDR1 ENHRY, CDR2 SYGVKD. This CDR3 is built from 13 residues. CDR3 bases: TGTGCCATCAGTGAGTCGACTTCTTATGGCTACACCTTC. Protein: CAISESTSYGYTF.

This clonotype was observed a few times. The chain couples TRBV6-5 to TRBJ1-2; possible D gene TRBD1, 6 bases. CDR1 and CDR2 (germline): MNHEY, SVGAGI. V lost 6 bases, J lost 8 bases, and 25 bases lay in between. The CDR3 consists of 16 residues. CDR3 DNA sequence: TGTGCCAGCAGAGATCCGGGCGCAAGGGGGGTAGGCGGCTACACCTTC. It codes for CASRDPGARGVGGYTF.

Ten or more counts support this clonotype. The chain joins TRBV28 to TRBJ2-7; 7 nucleotides line up with TRBD1. The V gene end was trimmed by 6 bases and the J gene end by 3 bases; junction bases not matched to a gene: 5. Looked up from germline, CDR1 is MDHEN and CDR2 is SYDVKM. This CDR3 is built from 13 residues. Here the CDR3 reads CASRTGIVYEQYF. CDR3 nucleotides: TGTGCCAGCAGGACAGGGATTGTCTACGAGCAGTACTTC.

The table lists this clonotype with a few counts. The V call is TRBV29-1, the J call TRBJ1-1; 7 bases agree with TRBD1. V gave up 6 bases and J gave up 0 bases; unmatched junction bases: 7. The CDR3 has 14 residues. The germline CDR1 and CDR2 sequences are SQVTM and ANQGSEA. The CDR3 region is CSVGTATMNTEAFF. The CDR3, as DNA: TGCAGCGTAGGGACAGCCACCATGAACACTGAAGCTTTCTTT.

This clonotype was seen only a few times. The chain links TRBV27 to TRBJ1-5; no clear D gene. The CDR3 spans 14 residues. Germline V gene data show CDR1 as MNHEY and CDR2 as SMNVEV (reference sequence). Trimming removed 0 bases from V and 3 bases from J, with 6 bases in between. The CDR3 is CASSLSPVNQPQHF. In DNA, the CDR3 is TGTGCCAGCAGTTTATCGCCAGTCAATCAGCCCCAGCATTTT.

This clonotype occurred many times. The chain carries TRBV4-3 and TRBJ2-6; D unclear. CDR3 length equals 18 residues. Trimming left V 1 base short and J 2 bases short, with 15 bases between. The germline CDR1 and CDR2 sequences are LGHNA and YSLEER. CDR3 DNA: TGCGCCAGCAGCCAAGTTACCGACACCTGGGCTGGGGCCAACGTCCTGACTTTC. Translated, it gives CASSQVTDTWAGANVLTF.

This clonotype came up a few times. This chain links TRBV7-2 with TRBJ1-3, with D perhaps TRBD1 (5 bases). The germline V gene encodes CDR1 SGHTA and CDR2 FQGNSA. This CDR3 contains 19 residues. Between the trimmed V and J ends, which lost 5 bases and 0 bases, there was a span of 23 bases. The CDR3 bases are TGTGCCAGCAGCCGCCGGGACTCACTAGGACTACTCTCTGGAAACACCATATATTTT. It translates to CASSRRDSLGLLSGNTIYF.

This clonotype appeared many times. V is TRBV10-3 and J is TRBJ2-1; 9 positions agree with TRBD1. The CDR3 loop spans 14 amino acids. The germline V gene has CDR1 ENHRY and CDR2 SYGVKD. J gave up 7 bases and V 4 bases, and 5 bases lay outside the gene matches. The CDR3 loop is CAISVRDRVNEQFF. CDR3 sequence (DNA): TGTGCCATCAGTGTCCGGGACAGGGTGAATGAGCAGTTCTTC.

This clonotype was detected many times. This chain connects TRBV5-1 to TRBJ1-5; 7 bases map to TRBD1. Germline trimming cut 0 bases from V and 9 bases from J; bases unmatched to any gene: 6. The CDR3 covers 14 residues. Germline V gene data show CDR1 as SGHRS and CDR2 as YFSETQ. CDR3 protein: CASSLETAGGPQHF. The CDR3 DNA is TGCGCCAGCAGCTTGGAAACAGCAGGGGGGCCCCAGCATTTT.